These 30 T cell receptor beta chains were all obtained from the same sample, sequenced in a study of cytomegalovirus exposure and HLA in healthy donors. PCR amplification relied on 60 Vbeta primers (plus 13 Jbeta primers). The method was immunoSEQ multiplex PCR; TCRdb's version includes in-frame clones alone and lacks a portion of them. The repertoire holds 80,000 to 100,000 clones, with about two thirds as singletons. The sample was PBMCs. The source is a man aged 45-65 years in good health and CMV-seronegative.

The chain links TRBV5-1 to TRBJ2-5; TRBD2 aligns across 7 bases. Germline CDR1 is SGHRS and CDR2 is YFSETQ. The CDR3 totals 13 residues. V was pared by 4 bases and J by 5 bases, with 5 bases of the junction left unmatched. As DNA, the CDR3 is TGCGCCAGCAGCATGGGCGGGAGTGAGACCCAGTACTTC. As protein: CASSMGGSETQYF.

The CDR3 here is CATSRDQFGGRALGNTIYF. CDR3 in DNA: TGTGCCACCAGCAGAGATCAATTCGGCGGCAGGGCCTTAGGAAACACCATATATTTT. The chain employs TRBV15 and TRBJ1-3; D is possibly TRBD1 (5 bases). V lost 0 bases and J lost 4, with 22 bases in between. The CDR3 is made up of 19 amino acids. Germline CDR1 LNHNV, CDR2 YYDKDF (reference sequence). Full variable domain (missing parts from reference TRBV15 and TRBJ1-3): DAMVIQNPRYQVTQFGKPVTLSCSQTLNHNVMYWYQQKSSQAPKLLFHYYDKDFNNEADTPDNFQSRRPNTSFCFLDIRSPGLGDTAMYLCATSRDQFGGRALGNTIYFGEGSWLTVV.

The CDR3 loop is CATGGGFGQFF. As DNA, the CDR3 is TGTGCCACCGGGGGGGGATTCGGGCAGTTCTTC. The gene calls are TRBV6-1 and TRBJ2-1; 8 positions match TRBD2. This CDR3 spans 11 amino acids. Germline-derived CDR1 and CDR2 are MNHNS and SASEGT. The ends lost 10 bases at V and 12 bases at J; junction bases unmatched: 8.

V usage is TRBV28 and J usage is TRBJ2-3, with TRBD2 matching 12 bases. This CDR3 region has 17 residues. V was pared by 2 bases and J by 8 bases, with 11 bases of the junction left unmatched. CDR1 MDHEN and CDR2 SYDVKM come from the germline V gene. The CDR3: CASSLGGTSGRLGTQYF. DNA for the CDR3: TGTGCCAGCAGTTTAGGTGGCACTAGCGGGAGGCTCGGTACGCAGTATTTT.

The V gene is TRBV13, the J gene TRBJ1-2; D is perhaps TRBD1 (6 bases). The CDR3 consists of 15 residues. The V gene lost 4 bases and the J gene lost 4 bases, with 16 bases spanning the gap. Germline assignment: CDR1 PRHDT and CDR2 FYEKMQ (reference sequence). The CDR3 coding sequence is TGTGCCAGCAGCTCCCACCGACAGGCTCTCTATGGCTACACCTTC. Translating gives CASSSHRQALYGYTF.

The chain uses TRBV15 and TRBJ2-3; 13 nucleotides line up with TRBD2. With V trimmed by 2 bases and J by 6 bases, 8 bases remained unmatched. The germline V gene encodes CDR1 LNHNV and CDR2 YYDKDF (reference sequence). The CDR3 runs 17 residues. The CDR3 DNA reads as TGTGCCACCAGCAGATCCATACTAGCGGGAGGGCTGGATACGCAGTATTTT. Translating gives CATSRSILAGGLDTQYF.

The J gene is TRBJ1-2, the V gene TRBV13; 8 nucleotides align to TRBD1. From germline, CDR1 is PRHDT and CDR2 FYEKMQ (reference sequence). The CDR3 totals 14 residues. J gave up 6 bases and V 5 bases, and 8 bases lay outside the gene matches. As DNA, the CDR3 is TGTGCCAGCAGCACGACAGGGGAGGGTCATGGCTACACCTTC. Translating gives CASSTTGEGHGYTF.

V gene TRBV7-2 combines with J gene TRBJ1-2; TRBD1 might be the D (5 bases). Trimming cost V 1 base and J 14 bases, with 14 bases left between them. The CDR3 is made up of 12 amino acids. CDR1 is SGHTA and CDR2 is FQGNSA in the germline V gene. The CDR3 loop reads CASSLVVGRATF. The CDR3 nucleotides read TGTGCCAGCAGCTTAGTTGTAGGCAGGGCGACCTTC.

The rearrangement links TRBV15 to TRBJ1-4, with 8 bases lining up with TRBD1. The CDR3 is made up of 15 amino acids. V lost 2 bases and J lost 7; bases outside the gene matches: 6. In germline, CDR1 is LNHNV, CDR2 YYDKDF (reference sequence). CDR3 bases: TGTGCCACCAGCAGACAGGGGGCGATGAGTGAAAAACTGTTTTTT. It yields the protein CATSRQGAMSEKLFF. Using reference TRBV15 and TRBJ1-4 for the parts outside the CDR3, the full variable domain is DAMVIQNPRYQVTQFGKPVTLSCSQTLNHNVMYWYQQKSSQAPKLLFHYYDKDFNNEADTPDNFQSRRPNTSFCFLDIRSPGLGDTAMYLCATSRQGAMSEKLFFGSGTQLSVL.

The chain couples TRBV4-2 to TRBJ2-5; a weak D match, TRBD2 (5 bases). Judging by the DNA end, TRBJ2-7 fits better; the J call may be wrong. Germline CDR1 and CDR2: LGHNA and YNFKEQ. The CDR3 covers 14 residues. Here the CDR3 reads CASSLTDGNYEQYF. The CDR3 region has the DNA TGTGCCAGCAGCCTTACGGACGGGAATTACGAGCAGTACTTC.

This chain uses TRBV9 with TRBJ1-2; no clear D. Germline V gives CDR1 SGDLS, CDR2 YYNGEE. With 0 bases removed from V and 5 bases from J, the gap between germline ends came to 14 bases. The CDR3 spans 15 residues. The CDR3 DNA reads as TGTGCCAGCAGCGTAGAGACGAATTTGGAGTATGGCTACACCTTC. This sequence encodes CASSVETNLEYGYTF.

V usage is TRBV29-1 and J usage is TRBJ1-5; 9 bases line up with TRBD1. Germline V CDR1 and CDR2: SQVTM, ANQGSEA. V was clipped by 6 bases and J by 1 base; unmatched bases: 4. The CDR3 length is 14 residues. CDR3 DNA sequence: TGCAGCGTATCCGACAGGGGGAGCAATCAGCCCCAGCATTTT. This translates into CSVSDRGSNQPQHF.

J is TRBJ1-2 and V is TRBV5-1; 7 bases map to TRBD1. J gave up 7 bases and V 3 bases, and 9 bases lay outside the gene matches. Germline V CDR1 and CDR2: SGHRS, YFSETQ. This CDR3 has 14 amino acids. In nucleotides, the CDR3 is TGCGCCAGCAGCTATAGACAGGGAACAGCTGGCTACACCTTC. Its protein is CASSYRQGTAGYTF.

This chain connects TRBV5-1 to TRBJ2-7, with 9 bases that match TRBD1. This CDR3 is built from 15 residues. Trimming at V came to 3 bases and at J to 4 bases, leaving 8 bases not matched to a gene. The V gene's germline CDR1 is SGHRS and CDR2 YFSETQ. The CDR3 spells CASSSFTGTGYEQYF. Written as DNA, the CDR3 is TGCGCCAGCAGCTCATTTACCGGGACAGGGTACGAGCAGTACTTC.

The genes are TRBV10-3 and TRBJ2-5, with D perhaps matching TRBD2 (6 bases). V lost 4 bases and J lost 6, with 21 bases in between. The germline CDR1 and CDR2 sequences are ENHRY and SYGVKD. CDR3 length equals 16 residues. Here the CDR3 reads CAISALASLGLKTQYF. The CDR3 DNA reads as TGTGCCATCAGTGCACTAGCTTCGTTGGGGCTGAAGACCCAGTACTTC.

This clone was counted a few times. This chain links TRBV28 with TRBJ2-7, with D perhaps matching TRBD2 (7 bases). V was shortened by 5 bases and J by 2 bases, with 16 bases between the two germline ends. The germline V gene has CDR1 MDHEN and CDR2 SYDVKM. The length of the CDR3 is 15 residues. CDR3 in amino acids: CASSGGAGHTYEQYF. DNA for the CDR3: TGTGCCAGCAGTGGGGGAGCGGGACACACCTACGAGCAGTACTTC.

V and J are TRBV18 and TRBJ2-5, with a tentative D call TRBD1 (7 bases). CDR3 length equals 16 residues. Germline CDR1 is KGHSH and CDR2 is LQKENI. Trimming cost V 1 base and J 4 bases, with 16 bases left between them. The CDR3 coding sequence is TGTGCCAGCTCACCACTGATATCAGGGGGAGGAGAGACCCAGTACTTC. As protein: CASSPLISGGGETQYF. Filled out from reference TRBV18 and TRBJ2-5, the complete variable domain reads NAGVMQNPRHLVRRRGQEARLRCSPMKGHSHVYWYRQLPEEGLKFMVYLQKENIIDESGMPKERFSAEFPKEGPSILRIQQVVRGDSAAYFCASSPLISGGGETQYFGPGTRLLVL.

This chain connects TRBV4-1 to TRBJ2-5; tentatively, D is TRBD1 (6 bases). Deletions cut 4 bases from V and 4 bases from J, with 10 bases between. Looked up from germline, CDR1 is MGHRA and CDR2 is YSYEKL. The CDR3 is 13 amino acids. The CDR3 nucleotides are TGCGCCAGCAGCCGACGACAGGCAGAGACCCAGTACTTC. Its protein product is CASSRRQAETQYF.

V and J are TRBV5-6 and TRBJ2-1; 8 bases are a match to TRBD1. Germline CDR1 is SGHDT and CDR2 is YYEEEE. CDR3 length: 16 residues. V gave up 6 bases and J gave up 3 bases; unmatched junction bases: 11. CDR3 protein: CASTEDRGEVYNEQFF. Here the CDR3 DNA reads TGTGCCAGCACCGAAGACAGGGGAGAGGTCTACAATGAGCAGTTCTTC.

This chain joins TRBV28 and TRBJ2-7; 7 positions agree with TRBD2. The CDR3 is made up of 16 amino acids. Germline V lookup: CDR1 MDHEN, CDR2 SYDVKM. V gave up 6 bases and J gave up 1 base; unmatched junction bases: 12. For the CDR3, the DNA is TGTGCCAGCAGACGCTACTCAGGGCGGGGGTCCTACGAGCAGTACTTC. Translated, it gives CASRRYSGRGSYEQYF. Based on the CDR3 plus reference TRBV28 and TRBJ2-7, the full variable domain is DVKVTQSSRYLVKRTGEKVFLECVQDMDHENMFWYRQDPGLGLRLIYFSYDVKMKEKGDIPEGYSVSREKKERFSLILESASTNQTSMYLCASRRYSGRGSYEQYFGPGTRLTVT.

The chain is built from TRBV10-1 and TRBJ1-1; perhaps TRBD1 as D (6 bases). Trimming took off 0 bases at V and 1 base at J, with 6 bases between the two ends. Germline loops: CDR1 WNHNN, CDR2 SYGVQD (reference sequence). The CDR3 runs to 14 residues. This chain's CDR3 is CASSESTGNTEAFF. As DNA, the CDR3 is TGCGCCAGCAGTGAGTCGACAGGGAACACTGAAGCTTTCTTT.

This chain uses TRBV12-5 with TRBJ2-7, with 8 bases that match TRBD1. V dropped 5 bases and J dropped 0; count of bases not matched to a gene: 6. The germline gives CDR1 LGHNT, CDR2 FRNRAP. The CDR3 runs to 15 residues. The CDR3 protein is CASGRDRTYSYEQYF. CDR3 coding DNA: TGTGCTAGTGGTAGGGACAGGACATACTCCTACGAGCAGTACTTC.

This chain joins TRBV13 and TRBJ2-7; TRBD1 might be the D (6 bases). Trimming shortened V by 4 bases and J by 5 bases, and 12 bases separated the two germline ends. Germline values: CDR1 PRHDT, CDR2 FYEKMQ (reference sequence). This CDR3 comprises 13 residues. The CDR3 DNA sequence: TGTGCCAGCAGCTCGACCAGGGGCGACGAGCAGTACTTC. Protein: CASSSTRGDEQYF.

The J gene is TRBJ1-4, the V gene TRBV10-3; D possibly corresponds to TRBD1 (6 bases). The CDR3 is 16 residues long. Per the germline V gene, CDR1 is ENHRY and CDR2 is SYGVKD. The V end lost 7 bases, the J end lost 4 bases, and 19 bases lay between the germline ends. CDR3 loop: CAINRLGTLDNEKLFF. The CDR3 region has the DNA TGTGCCATCAATCGGCTAGGGACACTAGATAATGAAAAACTGTTTTTT.

The chain recombines TRBV6-5 with TRBJ2-7, with no clear D. Germline V gene sequence: CDR1 MNHEY, CDR2 SVGAGI. The CDR3 is 14 amino acids. Trimming stripped 0 bases from V and 2 bases from J, with 8 bases between. CDR3 sequence reads: CASSYSQATYEQYF. CDR3 in DNA: TGTGCCAGCAGTTACTCGCAGGCCACCTACGAGCAGTACTTC.

This chain connects TRBV20-1 to TRBJ2-7; D uncertain. Germline V CDR1 and CDR2: DFQATT, SNEGSKA (reference sequence). The germline V and J ends were trimmed by 3 bases and 7 bases, with 7 bases remaining between them. This CDR3 is 10 amino acids long. This CDR3 reads CSARREEQYF. The CDR3 coding sequence is TGCAGTGCTAGGCGCGAAGAGCAGTACTTC.

This clone was observed a handful of times. The chain is built from TRBV4-1 and TRBJ2-3; 8 bases agree with TRBD2. This CDR3 region has 15 residues. The junction had 5 bases not matched to a gene; V was cut back by 4 bases and J by 2 bases. Looked up from germline, CDR1 is MGHRA and CDR2 is YSYEKL. The CDR3 spells CASSLTSVYTDTQYF. The CDR3 bases are TGCGCCAGCAGCCTGACTAGCGTCTACACAGATACGCAGTATTTT.

This chain uses TRBV25-1 with TRBJ2-7; 7 nucleotides match TRBD2. This CDR3 has 14 residues. V shed 8 bases and J 4 bases; nucleotides not matched to a gene: 11. Per germline, CDR1 MGHDK and CDR2 SYGVNS. The CDR3 spells CASSKSGTSYEQYF. In DNA, the CDR3 is TGTGCCAGCTCAAAAAGCGGGACTTCATACGAGCAGTACTTC.

This chain connects TRBV27 to TRBJ2-7; D is possibly TRBD1 (6 bases). V was clipped by 0 bases and J by 0 bases, with 12 bases between them. Germline loops: CDR1 MNHEY, CDR2 SMNVEV (reference sequence). The CDR3 spans 16 residues. CDR3 amino acids: CASSLSGQGSSYEQYF. The CDR3 DNA is TGTGCCAGCAGTTTATCGGGACAAGGATCCTCCTACGAGCAGTACTTC.

This chain joins TRBV2 and TRBJ2-2; D gene uncertain. The CDR3 is 14 amino acids. Per the germline V gene, CDR1 is SNHLY and CDR2 is FYNNEI. Trimming pared 4 bases from V and 4 bases from J, leaving 10 bases between. The DNA of the CDR3 is TGTGCCAGCAGTGGTTCGAGGAGCACCGGGGAGCTGTTTTTT. Translation gives CASSGSRSTGELFF.